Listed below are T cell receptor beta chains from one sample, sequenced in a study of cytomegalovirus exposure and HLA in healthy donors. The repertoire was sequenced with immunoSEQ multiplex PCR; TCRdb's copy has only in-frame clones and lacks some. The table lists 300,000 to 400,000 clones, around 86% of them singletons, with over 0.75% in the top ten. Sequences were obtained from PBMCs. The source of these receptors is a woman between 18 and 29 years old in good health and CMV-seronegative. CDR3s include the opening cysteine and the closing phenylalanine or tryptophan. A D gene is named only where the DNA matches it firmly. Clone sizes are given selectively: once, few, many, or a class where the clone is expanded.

cdr3_aa: CASSVVTGSTEAFF; cdr3_nt: TGTGCCAGCAGCGTAGTAACCGGGTCCACTGAAGCTTTCTTT; j_call: TRBJ1-1; clone_size: -; v_call: TRBV9; d_call: -
cdr3_aa: CASKPQGGAYGYTF; cdr3_nt: TGTGCCAGCAAACCCCAGGGCGGAGCGTATGGCTACACCTTC; j_call: TRBJ1-2; clone_size: -; v_call: TRBV28; d_call: -
cdr3_aa: CASSLVGTGTFYEQYF; cdr3_nt: TGTGCCAGCAGCTTAGTCGGGACCGGGACATTCTACGAGCAGTACTTC; j_call: TRBJ2-7; clone_size: -; v_call: TRBV13; d_call: -
cdr3_aa: CALGLLYEQYF; cdr3_nt: TGTGCCTTGGGCCTTTTATACGAGCAGTACTTC; j_call: TRBJ2-7; clone_size: few; v_call: TRBV30; d_call: -
cdr3_aa: CASSLVSGRAYEQYF; cdr3_nt: TGTGCCAGCAGCTTGGTATCAGGGCGAGCTTACGAGCAGTACTTC; j_call: TRBJ2-7; clone_size: -; v_call: TRBV5-6; d_call: -
cdr3_aa: CASSLTTAGTNEQFF; cdr3_nt: TGTGCCAGCAGCTTAACGACGGCGGGAACCAATGAGCAGTTCTTC; j_call: TRBJ2-1; clone_size: -; v_call: TRBV7-7; d_call: -
cdr3_aa: CASSSSGGTGELFF; cdr3_nt: TGTGCCAGCAGTTCTAGCGGGGGCACCGGGGAGCTGTTTTTT; j_call: TRBJ2-2; clone_size: -; v_call: TRBV5-6; d_call: TRBD2
cdr3_aa: CASSLWGTREKLFF; cdr3_nt: TGTGCCAGCAGTTTATGGGGGACTAGGGAAAAACTGTTTTTT; j_call: TRBJ1-4; clone_size: once; v_call: TRBV27; d_call: -
cdr3_aa: CASRRDSRRSYNEQFF; cdr3_nt: TGTGCCAGCAGGAGAGACTCCCGACGCTCCTACAATGAGCAGTTCTTC; j_call: TRBJ2-1; clone_size: once; v_call: TRBV28; d_call: -
cdr3_aa: CASSQQGRGEAFF; cdr3_nt: TGTGCCAGCTCACAACAGGGCCGTGGGGAAGCTTTCTTT; j_call: TRBJ1-1; clone_size: -; v_call: TRBV18; d_call: -
cdr3_aa: CASSLSWRDFRGRELFF; cdr3_nt: TGTGCCAGCAGTTTATCTTGGAGGGACTTCCGAGGCAGGGAGCTGTTTTTT; j_call: TRBJ2-2; clone_size: -; v_call: TRBV27; d_call: -
cdr3_aa: CASRIRVEGSGALHF; cdr3_nt: TGTGCCAGCAGGATCCGGGTCGAAGGGTCGGGGGCCCTCCACTTT; j_call: TRBJ1-6; clone_size: few; v_call: TRBV2; d_call: -
cdr3_aa: CASRSYRQGAHNEQFF; cdr3_nt: TGTGCCAGCAGATCCTACCGACAGGGCGCTCACAATGAGCAGTTCTTC; j_call: TRBJ2-1; clone_size: -; v_call: TRBV27; d_call: TRBD1
cdr3_aa: CASRSNQGGNTEAFF; cdr3_nt: TGTGCCAGCAGGTCCAATCAGGGCGGGAACACTGAAGCTTTCTTT; j_call: TRBJ1-1; clone_size: -; v_call: TRBV12-1; d_call: -
cdr3_aa: CASSVATSFTGELFF; cdr3_nt: TGTGCCAGCAGCGTAGCAACTAGCTTCACCGGGGAGCTGTTTTTT; j_call: TRBJ2-2; clone_size: -; v_call: TRBV9; d_call: -
cdr3_aa: CASRPPRGASNQPQHF; cdr3_nt: TGTGCCAGCAGGCCCCCCAGGGGGGCTAGCAATCAGCCCCAGCATTTT; j_call: TRBJ1-5; clone_size: -; v_call: TRBV5-8; d_call: TRBD1
cdr3_aa: CASSEGGGQGADTQYF; cdr3_nt: TGTGCCAGCAGTGAAGGGGGGGGACAGGGAGCAGATACGCAGTATTTT; j_call: TRBJ2-3; clone_size: -; v_call: TRBV6-4; d_call: TRBD1
cdr3_aa: CASSLPPDRGFYGYTF; cdr3_nt: TGTGCCAGCAGTTTACCCCCCGACAGGGGCTTTTATGGCTACACCTTC; j_call: TRBJ1-2; clone_size: -; v_call: TRBV27; d_call: TRBD1
cdr3_aa: CASSLEPGVGTEAFF; cdr3_nt: TGCGCCAGCAGCTTGGAACCAGGGGTCGGTACTGAAGCTTTCTTT; j_call: TRBJ1-1; clone_size: -; v_call: TRBV5-1; d_call: -
cdr3_aa: CASSESEIPGEQYF; cdr3_nt: TGCGCCAGCAGTGAGTCTGAGATCCCAGGGGAGCAGTACTTC; j_call: TRBJ2-7; clone_size: few; v_call: TRBV10-2; d_call: -
cdr3_aa: CASSLMGLNTEAFF; cdr3_nt: TGTGCCAGCAGTTTAATGGGGCTGAACACTGAAGCTTTCTTT; j_call: TRBJ1-1; clone_size: -; v_call: TRBV28; d_call: -
cdr3_aa: CASSIGVVAAATDTQYF; cdr3_nt: TGTGCCAGTAGTATTGGTGTGGTGGCGGCGGCCACAGATACGCAGTATTTT; j_call: TRBJ2-3; clone_size: -; v_call: TRBV19; d_call: -
cdr3_aa: CASSQPGTGGLIEQFF; cdr3_nt: TGCGCCAGCAGTCAACCCGGGACAGGGGGTCTCATTGAGCAGTTCTTC; j_call: TRBJ2-1; clone_size: -; v_call: TRBV23-1; d_call: TRBD1
cdr3_aa: CASSQSEGASGLNTGELFF; cdr3_nt: TGCGCCAGCAGTCAATCAGAAGGGGCTAGCGGGCTAAACACCGGGGAGCTGTTTTTT; j_call: TRBJ2-2; clone_size: once; v_call: TRBV23-1; d_call: TRBD2
cdr3_aa: CAAGSGASYEQYF; cdr3_nt: TGTGCCGCGGGGAGCGGGGCTTCCTACGAGCAGTACTTC; j_call: TRBJ2-7; clone_size: -; v_call: TRBV28; d_call: TRBD2
cdr3_aa: CASSSPGTGSYEQYF; cdr3_nt: TGTGCCAGCAGTTCGCCCGGGACAGGCTCCTACGAGCAGTACTTC; j_call: TRBJ2-7; clone_size: -; v_call: TRBV2; d_call: TRBD1
cdr3_aa: CSVGTGTYEQYF; cdr3_nt: TGCAGCGTTGGAACAGGGACCTACGAGCAGTACTTC; j_call: TRBJ2-7; clone_size: -; v_call: TRBV29-1; d_call: -
cdr3_aa: CATSLGTEAFF; cdr3_nt: TGTGCCACCTCCCTAGGAACTGAAGCTTTCTTT; j_call: TRBJ1-1; clone_size: -; v_call: TRBV5-4; d_call: -
cdr3_aa: CASSRIGGPREETQYF; cdr3_nt: TGTGCCAGTAGTAGAATAGGGGGACCGAGGGAAGAGACCCAGTACTTC; j_call: TRBJ2-5; clone_size: -; v_call: TRBV19; d_call: -
cdr3_aa: CAILRVSYNEQFF; cdr3_nt: TGTGCCATCCTCAGGGTCTCCTACAATGAGCAGTTCTTC; j_call: TRBJ2-1; clone_size: -; v_call: TRBV27; d_call: -
cdr3_aa: CASSFLAGGETQYF; cdr3_nt: TGTGCCAGCAGTTTCTTGGCAGGGGGCGAGACCCAGTACTTC; j_call: TRBJ2-5; clone_size: -; v_call: TRBV28; d_call: TRBD1
cdr3_aa: CSARPRDRASNEQFF; cdr3_nt: TGCAGCGCCCGCCCCCGTGACAGGGCATCCAATGAGCAGTTCTTC; j_call: TRBJ2-1; clone_size: once; v_call: TRBV29-1; d_call: TRBD1
cdr3_aa: CAISDPQGANYGYTF; cdr3_nt: TGTGCCATCAGCGACCCCCAAGGGGCCAACTATGGCTACACCTTC; j_call: TRBJ1-2; clone_size: -; v_call: TRBV10-3; d_call: -
cdr3_aa: CASSLTGVIYNSPLHF; cdr3_nt: TGCGCCAGCAGCCTGACAGGGGTCATCTATAATTCACCCCTCCACTTT; j_call: TRBJ1-6; clone_size: few; v_call: TRBV10-2; d_call: TRBD1
cdr3_aa: CASSALAADTQYF; cdr3_nt: TGTGCCAGCAGCGCTTTAGCGGCGGATACGCAGTATTTT; j_call: TRBJ2-3; clone_size: -; v_call: TRBV7-6; d_call: -
cdr3_aa: CASSLAEGQETQYF; cdr3_nt: TGCGCCAGCAGCTTGGCCGAGGGTCAAGAGACCCAGTACTTC; j_call: TRBJ2-5; clone_size: -; v_call: TRBV5-1; d_call: -
cdr3_aa: CASSFRDRVNGYTF; cdr3_nt: TGTGCCAGCAGCTTCCGGGACAGGGTAAATGGCTACACCTTC; j_call: TRBJ1-2; clone_size: -; v_call: TRBV7-9; d_call: TRBD1
cdr3_aa: CASTLGGTQETQYF; cdr3_nt: TGTGCCAGTACCCTCGGAGGGACCCAAGAGACCCAGTACTTC; j_call: TRBJ2-5; clone_size: -; v_call: TRBV19; d_call: -
cdr3_aa: CASSQDWAEKLFF; cdr3_nt: TGTGCCAGCAGCCAAGATTGGGCAGAAAAACTGTTTTTT; j_call: TRBJ1-4; clone_size: -; v_call: TRBV4-2; d_call: -
cdr3_aa: CASTDRGLENSPLHF; cdr3_nt: TGTGCCAGCACAGACAGGGGGCTGGAGAATTCACCCCTCCACTTT; j_call: TRBJ1-6; clone_size: few; v_call: TRBV28; d_call: TRBD1
cdr3_aa: CASSATSAEPGDYEQYF; cdr3_nt: TGTGCCAGCAGTGCCACTAGCGCCGAGCCAGGGGACTACGAGCAGTACTTC; j_call: TRBJ2-7; clone_size: -; v_call: TRBV28; d_call: -
cdr3_aa: CASSTGTEAYEQYF; cdr3_nt: TGTGCCAGTAGTACAGGGACAGAAGCCTACGAGCAGTACTTC; j_call: TRBJ2-7; clone_size: once; v_call: TRBV19; d_call: TRBD1
cdr3_aa: CASSPSLGGVYEQYF; cdr3_nt: TGTGCCAGCAGTCCATCTTTGGGCGGGGTATACGAGCAGTACTTC; j_call: TRBJ2-7; clone_size: -; v_call: TRBV6-6; d_call: -
cdr3_aa: CAISRSGSGGFNNEQFF; cdr3_nt: TGTGCCATCAGTCGGAGCGGGAGCGGAGGGTTTAACAATGAGCAGTTCTTC; j_call: TRBJ2-1; clone_size: -; v_call: TRBV10-3; d_call: TRBD2
cdr3_aa: CASSYLPGRGGNEQYF; cdr3_nt: TGTGCCAGCAGCTACCTCCCCGGCAGGGGTGGCAACGAGCAGTACTTC; j_call: TRBJ2-7; clone_size: -; v_call: TRBV7-9; d_call: -
cdr3_aa: CACTRDPTSGVGTAQYF; cdr3_nt: TGTGCCTGTACCAGGGACCCTACTAGCGGTGTGGGGACGGCCCAGTACTTC; j_call: TRBJ2-5; clone_size: -; v_call: TRBV30; d_call: TRBD2
cdr3_aa: CASSLTHLGDYEQYF; cdr3_nt: TGCGCCAGCAGCCTGACCCACTTAGGAGACTACGAGCAGTACTTC; j_call: TRBJ2-7; clone_size: -; v_call: TRBV5-1; d_call: -
cdr3_aa: CASRPLLAGGPEGYF; cdr3_nt: TGTGCCAGCAGGCCCCTACTAGCGGGGGGGCCGGAGGGGTACTTC; j_call: TRBJ2-7; clone_size: -; v_call: TRBV2; d_call: TRBD2
cdr3_aa: CASSSPKDKGDYGYTF; cdr3_nt: TGTGCCAGCAGCTCGCCTAAGGATAAGGGGGACTATGGCTACACCTTC; j_call: TRBJ1-2; clone_size: -; v_call: TRBV7-9; d_call: -
cdr3_aa: CASSESSSSGRARPYEQYF; cdr3_nt: TGCGCCAGCAGTGAGTCCTCCTCTTCCGGGCGGGCCCGCCCCTACGAGCAGTACTTC; j_call: TRBJ2-7; clone_size: -; v_call: TRBV10-2; d_call: -
cdr3_aa: CASSLLTENGELFF; cdr3_nt: TGTGCCAGCAGCCTCCTCACGGAGAACGGGGAGCTGTTTTTT; j_call: TRBJ2-2; clone_size: -; v_call: TRBV28; d_call: -
cdr3_aa: CASSHTIGYGYTF; cdr3_nt: TGTGCCAGCAGCCACACCATTGGTTATGGCTACACCTTC; j_call: TRBJ1-2; clone_size: -; v_call: TRBV27; d_call: -
cdr3_aa: CASSTRTSGSPFSHEQYF; cdr3_nt: TGTGCCAGCAGTACTCGGACTAGCGGGAGCCCATTTTCCCACGAGCAGTACTTC; j_call: TRBJ2-7; clone_size: -; v_call: TRBV27; d_call: TRBD2
cdr3_aa: CASSPGLAGGNSYEQYF; cdr3_nt: TGTGCCAGCAGCCCCGGACTAGCGGGAGGCAACTCCTACGAGCAGTACTTC; j_call: TRBJ2-7; clone_size: -; v_call: TRBV2; d_call: TRBD2
cdr3_aa: CASSYTGWGNTEAFF; cdr3_nt: TGTGCCAGCAGTTATACAGGGTGGGGGAACACTGAAGCTTTCTTT; j_call: TRBJ1-1; clone_size: -; v_call: TRBV27; d_call: -
cdr3_aa: CASSRGQYNQPQHF; cdr3_nt: TGTGCCAGCAGCCGGGGACAGTACAATCAGCCCCAGCATTTT; j_call: TRBJ1-5; clone_size: -; v_call: TRBV5-6; d_call: TRBD1
cdr3_aa: CASSADISNQPQHF; cdr3_nt: TGTGCCAGCAGTGCGGATATTAGCAATCAGCCCCAGCATTTT; j_call: TRBJ1-5; clone_size: -; v_call: TRBV28; d_call: -
cdr3_aa: CASSQDNGYNEQFF; cdr3_nt: TGCGCCAGCAGCCAAGATAACGGCTACAATGAGCAGTTCTTC; j_call: TRBJ2-1; clone_size: -; v_call: TRBV4-1; d_call: -
cdr3_aa: CASSPRGLAGGNEQFF; cdr3_nt: TGCGCCAGCAGCCCGAGGGGACTAGCGGGCGGGAATGAGCAGTTCTTC; j_call: TRBJ2-1; clone_size: -; v_call: TRBV4-1; d_call: TRBD2